These T cell receptor beta chains were read from a single sample in a study of shared clonotypes between healthy human individuals. The repertoire was sequenced with immunoSEQ multiplex PCR; TCRdb's copy has only in-frame clones and lacks some. The sample holds some 690,000 clones, 90% seen once. Sequencing used memory CD8+ T cells from PBMCs. These receptors came from a man aged 18 to 35 in good health. Some clones in this sample may be carry-over from other donors' samples. Both conserved end residues are part of each CDR3. Each record gives: J gene, clone size, V gene, CDR3 length, D gene, CDR3 protein, CDR3 DNA. The D gene is left open where the match is weak. Some rows have no size entry. The others give once, few or many, or a class for an expanded clone.

J gene: TRBJ2-1
clone size: -
V gene: TRBV19
CDR3 length: 15
D gene: TRBD2
CDR3 protein: CASEPGLGVYNEQFF
CDR3 DNA: TGTGCCAGCGAACCGGGACTAGGTGTCTACAATGAGCAGTTCTTC

J gene: TRBJ1-4
clone size: -
V gene: TRBV5-6
CDR3 length: 11
D gene: -
CDR3 protein: CASSLGRKLFF
CDR3 DNA: TGTGCCAGCAGCTTGGGGCGAAAACTGTTTTTT

J gene: TRBJ2-7
clone size: once
V gene: TRBV30
CDR3 length: 12
D gene: -
CDR3 protein: CAWIGETYEQYF
CDR3 DNA: TGTGCCTGGATTGGGGAAACCTACGAGCAGTACTTC

J gene: TRBJ2-5
clone size: -
V gene: TRBV6-5
CDR3 length: 13
D gene: -
CDR3 protein: CASSLGGGETQYF
CDR3 DNA: TGTGCCAGCAGTTTGGGGGGCGGCGAGACCCAGTACTTC

J gene: TRBJ2-7
clone size: -
V gene: TRBV4-3
CDR3 length: 15
D gene: TRBD2
CDR3 protein: CASSPRGSGSLEQYF
CDR3 DNA: TGCGCCAGCAGCCCCCGGGGGAGCGGGAGCCTGGAGCAGTACTTC

J gene: TRBJ1-1
clone size: -
V gene: TRBV2
CDR3 length: 11
D gene: -
CDR3 protein: CASRGGTEAFF
CDR3 DNA: TGTGCCAGCAGGGGGGGGACTGAAGCTTTCTTT

J gene: TRBJ2-5
clone size: -
V gene: TRBV5-1
CDR3 length: 13
D gene: -
CDR3 protein: CASSRGTGETQYF
CDR3 DNA: TGCGCCAGCAGTCGCGGGACGGGGGAGACCCAGTACTTC

J gene: TRBJ2-7
clone size: -
V gene: TRBV5-1
CDR3 length: 14
D gene: -
CDR3 protein: CASSLGGPPYEQYF
CDR3 DNA: TGCGCCAGCAGCTTGGGGGGTCCCCCCTACGAGCAGTACTTC

J gene: TRBJ2-7
clone size: -
V gene: TRBV6-5
CDR3 length: 13
D gene: -
CDR3 protein: CASSPLGAYEQYF
CDR3 DNA: TGTGCCAGCAGTCCCCTGGGGGCCTACGAGCAGTACTTC

J gene: TRBJ2-6
clone size: -
V gene: TRBV9
CDR3 length: 18
D gene: TRBD1
CDR3 protein: CASSISGTAPSGANVLTF
CDR3 DNA: TGTGCCAGCAGCATATCCGGGACAGCCCCCTCTGGGGCCAACGTCCTGACTTTC

J gene: TRBJ2-7
clone size: few
V gene: TRBV27
CDR3 length: 14
D gene: -
CDR3 protein: CASSTRDGTYEQYF
CDR3 DNA: TGTGCCAGCAGTACCAGGGACGGTACCTACGAGCAGTACTTC

J gene: TRBJ1-5
clone size: -
V gene: TRBV28
CDR3 length: 14
D gene: -
CDR3 protein: CASSLLGRSQPQHF
CDR3 DNA: TGTGCCAGCAGTTTATTGGGGAGGTCCCAGCCCCAGCATTTT

J gene: TRBJ2-3
clone size: -
V gene: TRBV7-6
CDR3 length: 16
D gene: TRBD2
CDR3 protein: CASSPGGAGFTDTQYF
CDR3 DNA: TGTGCCAGCAGCCCCGGGGGGGCGGGGTTCACAGATACGCAGTATTTT

J gene: TRBJ2-7
clone size: -
V gene: TRBV29-1
CDR3 length: 15
D gene: -
CDR3 protein: CSVEVWAGKPYEQYF
CDR3 DNA: TGCAGCGTTGAGGTGTGGGCGGGTAAGCCCTACGAGCAGTACTTC

J gene: TRBJ2-1
clone size: -
V gene: TRBV19
CDR3 length: 15
D gene: -
CDR3 protein: CASSIVPGSYNEQFF
CDR3 DNA: TGTGCCAGTAGTATTGTCCCCGGCTCCTACAATGAGCAGTTCTTC

J gene: TRBJ2-7
clone size: -
V gene: TRBV11-2
CDR3 length: 14
D gene: TRBD1
CDR3 protein: CASSFRDRNYEQYF
CDR3 DNA: TGTGCCAGCAGCTTCCGGGACAGGAACTACGAGCAGTACTTC

J gene: TRBJ2-3
clone size: -
V gene: TRBV11-2
CDR3 length: 11
D gene: -
CDR3 protein: CASSSLGTQYF
CDR3 DNA: TGTGCCAGCAGCTCCCTGGGGACGCAGTATTTT

J gene: TRBJ2-7
clone size: -
V gene: TRBV28
CDR3 length: 15
D gene: TRBD2
CDR3 protein: CASSPQLAATYEQYF
CDR3 DNA: TGTGCCAGCAGTCCTCAACTAGCGGCGACCTACGAGCAGTACTTC

J gene: TRBJ2-7
clone size: -
V gene: TRBV7-9
CDR3 length: 14
D gene: -
CDR3 protein: CASSPVGENYEQYF
CDR3 DNA: TGTGCCAGCAGTCCCGTTGGGGAAAACTACGAGCAGTACTTC

J gene: TRBJ2-7
clone size: -
V gene: TRBV7-9
CDR3 length: 15
D gene: -
CDR3 protein: CASSSPGTQLYEQYF
CDR3 DNA: TGTGCCAGCAGTTCCCCCGGGACACAACTCTACGAGCAGTACTTC

J gene: TRBJ2-5
clone size: -
V gene: TRBV9
CDR3 length: 15
D gene: TRBD1
CDR3 protein: CASSAGGAGRETQYF
CDR3 DNA: TGTGCCAGCAGTGCAGGGGGCGCCGGTAGGGAGACCCAGTACTTC

J gene: TRBJ2-4
clone size: -
V gene: TRBV28
CDR3 length: 11
D gene: -
CDR3 protein: CASSPGYIQYF
CDR3 DNA: TGTGCCAGCAGCCCCGGCTACATTCAGTACTTC

J gene: TRBJ1-3
clone size: -
V gene: TRBV7-8
CDR3 length: 19
D gene: -
CDR3 protein: CASSLVWRAEYPSGNTIYF
CDR3 DNA: TGTGCCAGCAGCTTAGTGTGGAGAGCCGAATACCCCTCTGGAAACACCATATATTTT

J gene: TRBJ2-5
clone size: -
V gene: TRBV15
CDR3 length: 18
D gene: -
CDR3 protein: CATSREVSFIAGRETQYF
CDR3 DNA: TGTGCCACCAGCAGAGAGGTTTCATTTATTGCGGGAAGGGAGACCCAGTACTTC

J gene: TRBJ2-2
clone size: -
V gene: TRBV28
CDR3 length: 18
D gene: TRBD1
CDR3 protein: CASSPSKGQGPRFGELFF
CDR3 DNA: TGTGCCAGCAGTCCCTCTAAAGGACAGGGGCCAAGATTCGGGGAGCTGTTTTTT

J gene: TRBJ2-1
clone size: -
V gene: TRBV13
CDR3 length: 15
D gene: TRBD2
CDR3 protein: CASSSLAGKHNEQFF
CDR3 DNA: TGTGCCAGCAGCTCCCTAGCGGGAAAGCACAATGAGCAGTTCTTC

J gene: TRBJ2-1
clone size: -
V gene: TRBV30
CDR3 length: 22
D gene: TRBD2
CDR3 protein: CAWSVNPQLGSGSGIANNEQFF
CDR3 DNA: TGTGCCTGGAGTGTAAACCCCCAACTAGGGAGCGGGAGTGGGATCGCCAACAATGAGCAGTTCTTC

J gene: TRBJ1-2
clone size: -
V gene: TRBV6-5
CDR3 length: 14
D gene: -
CDR3 protein: CASSPQETPYGYTF
CDR3 DNA: TGTGCCAGCAGTCCGCAGGAAACCCCATATGGCTACACCTTC

J gene: TRBJ1-1
clone size: -
V gene: TRBV28
CDR3 length: 16
D gene: -
CDR3 protein: CASSSILEQEDTEAFF
CDR3 DNA: TGTGCCAGCAGTTCGATCCTGGAGCAGGAAGACACTGAAGCTTTCTTT

J gene: TRBJ2-2
clone size: once
V gene: TRBV7-8
CDR3 length: 16
D gene: TRBD1
CDR3 protein: CASSPDRGLSTGELFF
CDR3 DNA: TGTGCCAGCAGTCCTGACAGGGGGCTTAGCACCGGGGAGCTGTTTTTT

J gene: TRBJ1-4
clone size: -
V gene: TRBV28
CDR3 length: 15
D gene: -
CDR3 protein: CASSAYPGAAEKLFF
CDR3 DNA: TGTGCCAGCAGTGCCTATCCGGGGGCGGCTGAAAAACTGTTTTTT

J gene: TRBJ2-7
clone size: -
V gene: TRBV4-2
CDR3 length: 16
D gene: -
CDR3 protein: CASSTRDWGDSYEQYF
CDR3 DNA: TGTGCCAGCAGCACCCGGGACTGGGGGGACTCCTACGAGCAGTACTTC

J gene: TRBJ2-7
clone size: -
V gene: TRBV7-9
CDR3 length: 13
D gene: TRBD2
CDR3 protein: CASSFGGAYEQYF
CDR3 DNA: TGTGCCAGCAGCTTTGGGGGGGCCTACGAGCAGTACTTC

J gene: TRBJ1-1
clone size: -
V gene: TRBV7-2
CDR3 length: 15
D gene: -
CDR3 protein: CASSLAWGMNTEAFF
CDR3 DNA: TGTGCCAGCAGCTTAGCATGGGGGATGAACACTGAAGCTTTCTTT

J gene: TRBJ1-2
clone size: -
V gene: TRBV27
CDR3 length: 13
D gene: -
CDR3 protein: CASSPQVPYGYTF
CDR3 DNA: TGTGCCAGCAGTCCCCAGGTACCCTATGGCTACACCTTC

J gene: TRBJ2-1
clone size: -
V gene: TRBV28
CDR3 length: 14
D gene: -
CDR3 protein: CASSQRGRSNEQFF
CDR3 DNA: TGTGCCAGCAGTCAACGGGGGCGAAGTAATGAGCAGTTCTTC